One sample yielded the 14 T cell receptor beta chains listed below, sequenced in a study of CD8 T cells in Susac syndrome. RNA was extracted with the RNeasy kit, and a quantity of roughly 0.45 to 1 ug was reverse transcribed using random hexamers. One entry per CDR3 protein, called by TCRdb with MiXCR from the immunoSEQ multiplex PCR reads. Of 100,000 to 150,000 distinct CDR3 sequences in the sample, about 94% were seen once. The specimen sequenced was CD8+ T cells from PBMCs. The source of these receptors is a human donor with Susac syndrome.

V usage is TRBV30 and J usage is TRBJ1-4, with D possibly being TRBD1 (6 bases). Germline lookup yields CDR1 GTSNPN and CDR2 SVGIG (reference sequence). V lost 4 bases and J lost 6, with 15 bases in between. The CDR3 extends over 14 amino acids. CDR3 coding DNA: TGTGCCTGGACCTTCAGGGGAAGCGATGAAAAACTGTTTTTT. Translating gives CAWTFRGSDEKLFF. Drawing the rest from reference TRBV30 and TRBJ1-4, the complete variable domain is SQTIHQWPATLVQPVGSPLSLECTVEGTSNPNLYWYRQAAGRGLQLLFYSVGIGQISSEVPQNLSASRPQDRQFILSSKKLLLSDSGFYLCAWTFRGSDEKLFFGSGTQLSVL.

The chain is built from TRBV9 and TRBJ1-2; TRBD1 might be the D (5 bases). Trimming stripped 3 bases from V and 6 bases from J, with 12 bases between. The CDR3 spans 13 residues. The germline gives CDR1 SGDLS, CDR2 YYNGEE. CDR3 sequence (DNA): TGTGCCAGCAGCGAGTGGGGGGAGAATGGCTACACCTTC. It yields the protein CASSEWGENGYTF.

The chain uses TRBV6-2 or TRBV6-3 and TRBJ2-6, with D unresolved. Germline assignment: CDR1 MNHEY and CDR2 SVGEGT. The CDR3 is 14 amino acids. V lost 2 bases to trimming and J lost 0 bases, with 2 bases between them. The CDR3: CASSYSSGANVLTF. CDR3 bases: TGTGCCAGCAGTTACAGCTCTGGGGCCAACGTCCTGACTTTC.

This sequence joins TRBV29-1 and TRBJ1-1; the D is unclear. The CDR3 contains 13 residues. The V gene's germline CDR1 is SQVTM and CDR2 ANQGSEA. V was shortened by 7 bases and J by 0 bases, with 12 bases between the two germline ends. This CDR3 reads CSGDEGVNTEAFF. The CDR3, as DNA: TGCAGCGGGGATGAGGGAGTGAACACTGAAGCTTTCTTT.

The DNA of the CDR3 is TGCAGTGCTAGAGATTCCCGGCTAGCGGGGGTCCCTTGGGGAGAGACCCAGTACTTC. Its protein product is CSARDSRLAGVPWGETQYF. This chain links TRBV20-1 with TRBJ2-5; 10 bases are shared with TRBD2. This CDR3 region has 19 residues. Germline lookup yields CDR1 DFQATT and CDR2 SNEGSKA (reference sequence). The trim removed 0 bases at V and 4 bases at J, leaving 17 bases unmatched.

CDR3: CASSFDRTYEQYF. CDR3 coding DNA: TGCGCCAGCAGCTTTGACAGAACCTACGAGCAGTACTTC. The gene calls are TRBV5-1 and TRBJ2-7, with a possible D match to TRBD1 (5 bases). The CDR3 covers 13 residues. V lost 2 bases and J lost 2, with 8 bases in between. Germline-derived CDR1 and CDR2 are SGHRS and YFSETQ.

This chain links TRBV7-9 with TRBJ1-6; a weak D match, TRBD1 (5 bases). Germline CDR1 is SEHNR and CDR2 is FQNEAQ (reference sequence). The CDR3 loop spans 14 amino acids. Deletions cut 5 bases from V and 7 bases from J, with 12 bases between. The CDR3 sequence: CASSTQGSNSPLHF. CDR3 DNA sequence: TGTGCCAGCAGCACCCAGGGCTCCAATTCACCCCTCCACTTT.

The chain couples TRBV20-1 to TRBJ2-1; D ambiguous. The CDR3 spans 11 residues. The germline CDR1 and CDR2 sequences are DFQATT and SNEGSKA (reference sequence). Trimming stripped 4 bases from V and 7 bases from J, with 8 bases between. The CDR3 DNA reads TGCAGTGCTACTAAGTCGAATGAGCAGTTCTTC. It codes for CSATKSNEQFF.

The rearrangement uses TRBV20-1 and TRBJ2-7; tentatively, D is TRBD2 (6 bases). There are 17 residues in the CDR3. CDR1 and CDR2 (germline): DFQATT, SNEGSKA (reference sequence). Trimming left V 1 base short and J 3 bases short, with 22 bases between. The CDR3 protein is CSARGLSGLADDYEQYF. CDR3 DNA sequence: TGCAGTGCTAGAGGCCTGTCCGGGTTAGCGGACGACTACGAGCAGTACTTC.

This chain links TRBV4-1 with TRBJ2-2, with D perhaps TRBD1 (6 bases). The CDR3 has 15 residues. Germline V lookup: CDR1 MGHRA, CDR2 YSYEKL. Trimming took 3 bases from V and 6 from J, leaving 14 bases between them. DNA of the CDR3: TGCGCCAGCAGCCACCCCGCCGGGACACCCGGGGAGCTGTTTTTT. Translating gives CASSHPAGTPGELFF.

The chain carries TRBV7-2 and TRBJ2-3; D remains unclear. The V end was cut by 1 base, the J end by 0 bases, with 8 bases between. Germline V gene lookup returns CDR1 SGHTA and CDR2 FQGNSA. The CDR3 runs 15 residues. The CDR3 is CASSLGTGSTDTQYF. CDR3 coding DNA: TGTGCCAGCAGCTTAGGAACCGGGAGCACAGATACGCAGTATTTT.

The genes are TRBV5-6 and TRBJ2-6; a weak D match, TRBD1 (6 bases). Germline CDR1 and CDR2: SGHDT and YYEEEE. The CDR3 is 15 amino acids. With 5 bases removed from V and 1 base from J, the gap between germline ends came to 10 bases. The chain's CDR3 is CASSPTGSGANVLTF. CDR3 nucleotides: TGTGCCAGCAGTCCCACAGGGTCTGGGGCCAACGTCCTGACTTTC.

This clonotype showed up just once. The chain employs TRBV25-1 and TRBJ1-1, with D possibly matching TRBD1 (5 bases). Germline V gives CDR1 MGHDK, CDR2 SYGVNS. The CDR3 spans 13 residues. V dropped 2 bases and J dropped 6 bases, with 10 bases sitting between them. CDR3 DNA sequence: TGTGCCAGCAGTGAACTCGGACACCCTGAAGCTTTCTTT. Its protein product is CASSELGHPEAFF.

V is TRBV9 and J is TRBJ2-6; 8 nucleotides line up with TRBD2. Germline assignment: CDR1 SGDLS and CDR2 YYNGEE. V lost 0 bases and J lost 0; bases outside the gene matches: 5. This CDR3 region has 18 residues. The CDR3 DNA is TGTGCCAGCAGCGTAGCTCGCGGGGGGCTCTCTGGGGCCAACGTCCTGACTTTC. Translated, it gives CASSVARGGLSGANVLTF.